Listed below are T cell receptor beta chains from one sample, sequenced in a study of cytomegalovirus exposure and HLA in healthy donors. This table comes from immunoSEQ multiplex PCR, and its TCRdb copy is limited to in-frame clones, with some not included. The sample gives over 200,000 clones, around 88% of which show up once; 2.9% is in the top ten. The sequenced material came from PBMCs. The receptor set was obtained from a woman younger than 30 in good health and CMV-seronegative. The CDR3 runs from the conserved cysteine through the conserved F or W. The D gene is left open where the match is weak. Part of the rows lack a size; the others show once, few, many or a class for expanded clones.

clone_size,j_call,d_call,v_call,cdr3_aa,cdr3_nt
-,TRBJ2-7,TRBD1,TRBV7-9,CASSWDRGYEQYF,TGTGCCAGCAGCTGGGACAGGGGCTACGAGCAGTACTTC
few,TRBJ1-2,-,TRBV2,CASSESGEHYGYTF,TGTGCCAGCAGCGAGAGCGGGGAGCACTATGGCTACACCTTC
-,TRBJ2-3,TRBD2,TRBV28,CASMQGGLADTQYF,TGTGCCAGCATGCAGGGGGGACTAGCGGATACGCAGTATTTT
-,TRBJ2-2,TRBD2,TRBV4-1,CASSQGLAGRTGELFF,TGCGCCAGCAGCCAAGGTCTAGCGGGGAGGACCGGGGAGCTGTTTTTT
-,TRBJ2-6,TRBD1,TRBV11-3,CASSPGTGASSGANVLTF,TGTGCCAGCAGCCCCGGGACAGGGGCGTCCTCTGGGGCCAACGTCCTGACTTTC
-,TRBJ2-2,-,TRBV6-5,CASSYSSGYTGELFF,TGTGCCAGCAGTTACTCGTCGGGGTACACCGGGGAGCTGTTTTTT
-,TRBJ2-3,-,TRBV6-6,CASSQTADTQYF,TGTGCCAGCAGTCAAACAGCAGATACGCAGTATTTT
once,TRBJ2-1,TRBD2,TRBV6-5,CASRSGASLGEQFF,TGTGCCAGCAGGAGCGGGGCCTCGTTGGGTGAGCAGTTCTTC
-,TRBJ1-2,-,TRBV5-1,CASKYLGEGNYGYTF,TGCGCCAGCAAGTATCTAGGGGAGGGAAACTATGGCTACACCTTC
-,TRBJ2-7,TRBD2,TRBV5-6,CASSMETSGQFYEQYF,TGTGCCAGCAGCATGGAGACTAGCGGACAATTTTACGAGCAGTACTTC
many,TRBJ2-1,-,TRBV27,CASRDIGEQFF,TGTGCCAGCAGGGACATAGGTGAGCAGTTCTTC
-,TRBJ1-2,-,TRBV4-1,CASSQDMAGRSYGYTF,TGCGCCAGCAGCCAAGATATGGCAGGGCGAAGCTATGGCTACACCTTC
-,TRBJ2-1,TRBD1,TRBV5-1,CASRPEPGQGSVQFF,TGCGCCAGTAGACCAGAGCCGGGACAGGGGTCGGTGCAGTTCTTC
few,TRBJ2-7,-,TRBV7-2,CASSLDRPEQYF,TGTGCCAGCAGCTTAGACAGACCCGAGCAGTACTTC
-,TRBJ2-3,-,TRBV7-8,CASSPRTTRGGGTDTQYF,TGTGCCAGCAGCCCTCGGACTACCCGAGGGGGCGGCACAGATACGCAGTATTTT
once,TRBJ2-3,-,TRBV9,CASSVVAESTDTQYF,TGTGCCAGCAGCGTAGTTGCTGAGAGCACAGATACGCAGTATTTT
once,TRBJ2-7,-,TRBV7-6,CASSLEEAGEQYF,TGTGCCAGCAGCTTAGAGGAAGCGGGCGAGCAGTACTTC
-,TRBJ2-1,-,TRBV5-4,CASSSSPPGVGDEQFF,TGTGCCAGCAGCTCATCCCCTCCGGGGGTTGGGGATGAGCAGTTCTTC